One sample yielded the 8 T cell receptor beta chains listed below, sequenced in a study of CD8+ T cells in alopecia areata. Treatment here: oral pan-JAK inhibitor, 5-10 mg twice daily. Investigators isolated RNA and reverse transcribed it into cDNA to act as the sequencing template. Sequenced by immunoSEQ multiplex PCR; TCRdb stores in-frame clones only, minus some. The data show 150,000 to 200,000 clones, less than 65% seen once. The specimen was CD4+ T cells sorted from blood, collected at week 24, from a patient treated with tofacitinib. The origin of the receptors is a human donor with alopecia areata.

This clone was detected once. V is TRBV27 and J is TRBJ2-1, with TRBD2 matching 7 bases. This CDR3 region has 14 residues. Germline V gene sequence: CDR1 MNHEY, CDR2 SMNVEV (reference sequence). V was clipped by 2 bases and J by 14 bases; unmatched bases: 12. The CDR3: CASSLGRGSFVEFF. CDR3 in DNA: TGTGCCAGCAGTTTAGGGAGGGGTAGCTTCGTTGAGTTCTTC.

This clone was seen many times. The rearrangement joins TRBV23-1 to TRBJ2-4; D remains ambiguous. TRBV23-1 is an ORF for which the function is uncertain. The CDR3 sequence is 16 residues long. V lost 3 bases to trimming and J lost 0 bases, with 12 bases between them. CDR3 in amino acids: CASSHYGPLAKNIQYF. The CDR3, as DNA: TGCGCCAGCAGTCATTACGGCCCCCTAGCCAAAAACATTCAGTACTTC.

This clone occurred a few times. The chain carries TRBV9 and TRBJ1-1; no clear D gene. CDR3 length: 15 residues. Germline V gene data show CDR1 as SGDLS and CDR2 as YYNGEE. V lost 0 bases, J lost 4 bases, and 13 bases lay in between. Written as DNA, the CDR3 is TGTGCCAGCAGCGTAGGGACTACATCGGGCACTGAAGCTTTCTTT. Residues: CASSVGTTSGTEAFF.

DNA for the CDR3: TGTGCCAGTACTCCGGGAGGCAGGTTTATGAACACTGAAGCTTTCTTT. It translates to CASTPGGRFMNTEAFF. This chain uses TRBV19 with TRBJ1-1; D is ambiguous. Per the germline V gene, CDR1 is LNHDA and CDR2 is SQIVND (reference sequence). This CDR3 has 16 amino acids. V was trimmed by 7 bases and J by 0 bases, leaving 18 bases between them.

V is TRBV5-1 and J is TRBJ2-2; D unclear. Trimming removed 2 bases from V and 5 bases from J, with 7 bases in between. This CDR3 comprises 13 residues. The germline V gene has CDR1 SGHRS and CDR2 YFSETQ. The CDR3 reads CASSFTDTGELFF. As DNA, the CDR3 is TGCGCCAGCAGCTTCACAGATACCGGGGAGCTGTTTTTT.

The chain uses TRBV30 and TRBJ1-5, with 8 nucleotides matching TRBD1. The germline V gene encodes CDR1 GTSNPN and CDR2 SVGIG (reference sequence). The length of the CDR3 is 15 residues. The trim removed 3 bases at V and 3 bases at J, leaving 7 bases unmatched. CDR3 sequence reads: CAWRGRGQNNQPQHF. In DNA, the CDR3 is TGTGCCTGGAGGGGCAGGGGGCAGAACAATCAGCCCCAGCATTTT.

This chain connects TRBV2 to TRBJ2-3; TRBD2 matches 9 bases. This CDR3 has 16 residues. The junction had 9 bases not matched to a gene; V was cut back by 6 bases and J by 2 bases. Germline V gives CDR1 SNHLY, CDR2 FYNNEI. The CDR3 nucleotides read TGTGCCAGCAGCAGGACTAGCGCGGTATACACAGATACGCAGTATTTT. Translation gives CASSRTSAVYTDTQYF.

This chain uses TRBV18 with TRBJ2-6; tentatively, D is TRBD1 (7 bases). Germline V CDR1 and CDR2: KGHSH, LQKENI. V shed 0 bases and J shed 0 bases, with 12 bases lying between them. This CDR3 contains 18 residues. The CDR3 sequence is CASSPPQGGDSGANVLTF. CDR3 bases: TGTGCCAGCTCACCACCGCAGGGGGGAGACTCTGGGGCCAACGTCCTGACTTTC.